Below, 22 T cell receptor beta chains from the same sample are listed, as sequenced in a study of breast tumors, draining lymph nodes, adjacent tissues (dated by TCRdb to about 2016). Libraries were constructed by multiplex PCR. Sequenced using an Illumina HiSeq 2000. The public reads were reanalyzed by TCRdb: fastp trimming at Q25, MiXCR alignment, in-frame beta chains only. Duplicate CDR3 protein sequences are folded into a single record with the most common DNA and genes. The sample table lists tens of thousands of distinct CDR3 sequences, approximately 31% of them with a count of one. 8.1% of the sample is in the top ten clones. Lymph node samples were obtained from the axillary draining lymph nodes of breast cancer patients. Sequenced sample: axillary lymph node tissue. These receptors all stem from a female donor with breast cancer. Some clones in this sample may be carry-over from other donors' samples.

This clonotype was observed many times. V usage is TRBV6-6 and J usage is TRBJ2-1; 9 bases match TRBD2. Losses at the gene ends were 2 bases for V and 0 bases for J; bases not matched to a gene: 8. Per the germline V gene, CDR1 is MNHNY and CDR2 is SVGAGI (reference sequence). The CDR3 totals 18 residues. CDR3 DNA sequence: TGTGCCAGCAGTTACGCTACTAGCGGGCGCAGCTCCTACAATGAGCAGTTCTTC. Its protein product is CASSYATSGRSSYNEQFF.

This clonotype was seen repeatedly, ten times or more. The rearrangement joins TRBV12-3 or TRBV12-4 to TRBJ2-2; 9 bases are shared with TRBD2. This CDR3 has 16 residues. The V segment lost 4 bases and the J segment 6 bases; nucleotides outside the gene matches: 9. The CDR3 DNA reads TGTGCCAGCAGTTCGTTTAGTAGCGGGAGTGCCGGGGAGCTGTTTTTT. Amino acids: CASSSFSSGSAGELFF.

The gene calls are TRBV2 and TRBJ1-2; TRBD1 matches 8 bases. Germline V gene data show CDR1 as SNHLY and CDR2 as FYNNEI. Germline trimming cut 6 bases from V and 4 bases from J; bases unmatched to any gene: 10. The length of the CDR3 is 15 residues. Here the CDR3 reads CASRASGGLVYGYTF. CDR3 in DNA: TGTGCCAGCAGGGCGTCAGGGGGCCTCGTCTATGGCTACACCTTC. Supplemented by reference TRBV2 and TRBJ1-2, the full variable domain reads EPEVTQTPSHQVTQMGQEVILRCVPISNHLYFYWYRQILGQKVEFLVSFYNNEISEKSEIFDDQFSVERPDGSNFTLKIRSTKLEDSAMYFCASRASGGLVYGYTFGSGTRLTVV.

This clonotype has a count of ten or more. The V call is TRBV20-1, the J call TRBJ2-5, with 9 bases lining up with TRBD2. CDR1 is DFQATT, CDR2 SNEGSKA, per germline (reference sequence). The CDR3 totals 14 residues. With 1 base clipped from V and 5 bases from J, the junction kept 5 bases outside the gene matches. CDR3: CSARGGLASETQYF. DNA of the CDR3: TGCAGTGCTAGAGGGGGACTAGCATCGGAGACCCAGTACTTC.

The sample holds one count of this clonotype. The rearrangement joins TRBV7-8 to TRBJ2-7, with D possibly being TRBD1 (6 bases). V was clipped by 1 base and J by 7 bases, with 11 bases between them. The CDR3 extends over 13 amino acids. CDR1 and CDR2 (germline): SGHVS, FQNEAQ. This CDR3 is CASSLGGGREQYF. The CDR3 coding sequence is TGTGCCAGCAGCTTAGGAGGGGGTCGGGAGCAGTACTTC.

At least ten counts were recorded for this clonotype. J is TRBJ1-2 and V is TRBV3-1; TRBD1 is a possible D gene (5 bases). CDR3 size: 13 residues. The V gene's germline CDR1 is LGHDT and CDR2 YNNKEL (reference sequence). V was trimmed by 1 base and J by 3 bases, leaving 6 bases between them. CDR3 sequence: CASSQVGDYGYTF. The CDR3 bases are TGTGCCAGCAGCCAAGTGGGGGACTATGGCTACACCTTC.

On this clonotype itself: One junction end does not reproduce the germline sequence, and a read error may be involved. CDR3 coding DNA: TGTGCCAGCGGTTCCCTAGCGGGGCCGACGGAGCTGTCTTTT. It is translated as CASGSLAGPTELSF. The V gene is TRBV7-2, the J gene TRBJ2-2, with 9 bases aligning to TRBD2. The CDR3 is made up of 14 amino acids. The germline CDR1 and CDR2 sequences are SGHTA and FQGNSA. The entire variable domain, with the rest obtained from reference TRBV7-2 and TRBJ2-2, is as follows: GAGVSQSPSNKVTEKGKDVELRCDPISGHTALYWYRQSLGQGLEFLIYFQGNSAPDKSGLPSDRFSAERTGGSVSTLTIQRTQQEDSAVYLCASGSLAGPTELSFGEGSRLTVL.

Remarks on this clonotype: A read error is possible here, since a much larger clone lies one base away. The genes are TRBV9 and TRBJ2-4; the D gene could be TRBD1 or TRBD2 (6 bases each). Germline CDR1 SGDLS, CDR2 YYNGEE. The CDR3 contains 15 residues. CDR3 coding DNA: TGTGCCAGCGGCGTAGGAGGGGGTAGTAGAAACATTCAGTACTTC. Translation gives CASGVGGGSRNIQYF.

This clonotype was recorded only once. Germline and junction disagree at one end, which may indicate a read error. V and J are TRBV12-3 or TRBV12-4 and TRBJ1-4, with D perhaps TRBD1 (5 bases). The CDR3 length is 14 residues. The chain's CDR3 is CASSRQRVSEKLFF. In nucleotides, the CDR3 is TGTGCCAGCAGTCGACAGAGGGTAAGCGAAAAGCTGTTTTTT.

Ten or more counts support this clonotype. V is TRBV6-5 and J is TRBJ1-2; D is unresolved. The CDR3 contains 11 residues. The V gene's germline CDR1 is MNHEY and CDR2 SVGAGI. V was clipped by 2 bases and J by 5 bases, with 3 bases between them. The CDR3 loop reads CASSYTYGYTF. CDR3 DNA: TGTGCCAGCAGTTACACTTATGGCTACACCTTC.

In this sample, this clonotype turned up many times. The chain recombines TRBV30 with TRBJ2-7; perhaps TRBD2 as D (6 bases). The germline gives CDR1 GTSNPN, CDR2 SVGIG (reference sequence). V dropped 2 bases and J dropped 5 bases, with 13 bases sitting between them. This CDR3 region has 13 residues. CDR3 amino acids: CAWSWDFGNEQYF. The CDR3 DNA reads TGTGCCTGGAGTTGGGACTTCGGGAACGAGCAGTACTTC. Looking up the rest from reference TRBV30 and TRBJ2-7 gives the full variable domain: SQTIHQWPATLVQPVGSPLSLECTVEGTSNPNLYWYRQAAGRGLQLLFYSVGIGQISSEVPQNLSASRPQDRQFILSSKKLLLSDSGFYLCAWSWDFGNEQYFGPGTRLTVT.

This clonotype turned up a few times. CDR3 in amino acids: CASSLLLSGAAYEQYF. Written as DNA, the CDR3 is TGTGCCAGCAGTTTATTGTTATCGGGAGCCGCCTACGAGCAGTACTTC. The chain recombines TRBV28 with TRBJ2-7; D is possibly TRBD2 (6 bases). Trimming took off 1 base at V and 2 bases at J, with 15 bases between the two ends. The CDR3 consists of 16 residues. The V gene's germline CDR1 is MDHEN and CDR2 SYDVKM.

This clonotype was observed a few times. The chain couples TRBV11-3 to TRBJ1-1; tentative D call: TRBD1 (6 bases). The V gene lost 2 bases and the J gene lost 3 bases, with 10 bases spanning the gap. The germline gives CDR1 SGHNT, CDR2 YENEEA. The CDR3 contains 14 residues. The CDR3 bases are TGTGCCAGCAGCTTAAGGGGGTGGGACACTGAAGCTTTCTTT. Its translation: CASSLRGWDTEAFF.

This clonotype was observed at least ten times. V gene TRBV11-3 combines with J gene TRBJ2-1, with 9 positions matching TRBD2. Per germline, CDR1 SGHNT and CDR2 YENEEA. Unmatched junction bases numbered 4, after V lost 1 base and J lost 9 bases. The CDR3 runs to 14 residues. CDR3 amino acids: CASSLVAGAGEQFF. The CDR3 nucleotides are TGTGCCAGCAGCTTAGTAGCGGGGGCGGGTGAGCAGTTCTTC. Full variable domain (rest looked up from reference TRBV11-3 and TRBJ2-1): EAGVVQSPRYKIIEKKQPVAFWCNPISGHNTLYWYLQNLGQGPELLIRYENEEAVDDSQLPKDRFSAERLKGVDSTLKIQPAELGDSAVYLCASSLVAGAGEQFFGPGTRLTVL.

The genes are TRBV4-1 and TRBJ2-1; 14 nucleotides align to TRBD2. This CDR3 region has 17 residues. Germline V lookup: CDR1 MGHRA, CDR2 YSYEKL. V was clipped by 4 bases and J by 2 bases; unmatched bases: 4. The CDR3 reads CASSPRLAGGPYNEQFF. CDR3 nucleotide sequence: TGCGCCAGCAGCCCTCGACTAGCGGGAGGGCCCTACAATGAGCAGTTCTTC.

The rearrangement joins TRBV6-2 or TRBV6-3 to TRBJ1-1; perhaps TRBD1 as D (5 bases). The length of the CDR3 is 16 residues. Germline values: CDR1 MNHEY, CDR2 SVGEGT. V lost 0 bases and J lost 1, with 12 bases in between. For the CDR3, the DNA is TGTGCCAGCAGTTACTCGGTCGGGACCCCGAACACTGAAGCTTTCTTT. Residues: CASSYSVGTPNTEAFF.

In DNA form, the CDR3 reads TGCGCCAGCAGTCGCGCACTAGCGGGAGGTCCCAATGAGCAGTATTTT. It yields the protein CASSRALAGGPNEQYF. J is TRBJ2-3 and V is TRBV5-1, with 12 bases that match TRBD2. J was trimmed by 11 bases and V by 5 bases; bases with no gene match: 15. This CDR3 comprises 16 residues. Germline V gene sequence: CDR1 SGHRS, CDR2 YFSETQ.

This clonotype was detected ten times or more. J is TRBJ2-2 and V is TRBV6-2 or TRBV6-3, with 9 bases aligning to TRBD1. J lost 6 bases, V lost 6 bases, and 5 bases had no gene match. The CDR3 totals 14 residues. Germline CDR1 MNHEY, CDR2 SVGEGT. This CDR3 reads CASSRQGEAGELFF. The CDR3 coding sequence is TGTGCCAGCAGCCGACAGGGGGAGGCCGGGGAGCTGTTTTTT.

This clonotype has at least ten counts. This may be a read error: a much more frequent sequence differs by one nucleotide. J is TRBJ2-3 and V is TRBV7-9; D may be TRBD1 or TRBD2 (5 bases each). Germline V gene data show CDR1 as SEHNR and CDR2 as FQNEAQ (reference sequence). There are 14 residues in the CDR3. The CDR3 is CASSPAGSGDTQCF. The CDR3 DNA reads as TGTGCCAGCAGCCCAGCAGGGAGTGGAGATACGCAGTGTTTT.

This clonotype came up many times. The genes are TRBV5-5 and TRBJ2-1; 7 bases agree with TRBD2. Germline V gene data show CDR1 as SGHKS and CDR2 as YYEKEE (reference sequence). V was pared by 3 bases and J by 9 bases, with 9 bases of the junction left unmatched. The CDR3 has 14 amino acids. The CDR3 reads CASSSRPTSPEQFF. CDR3 coding DNA: TGTGCCAGCAGCTCCCGCCCGACTAGCCCTGAGCAGTTCTTC.

This clonotype has at least ten counts. The J gene is TRBJ2-1, the V gene TRBV7-9; D is possibly TRBD2 (6 bases). The CDR3 covers 16 residues. Trimming took off 0 bases at V and 3 bases at J, with 12 bases between the two ends. Germline V gene sequence: CDR1 SEHNR, CDR2 FQNEAQ (reference sequence). The CDR3 is CASSLAGGADYNEQFF. CDR3 nucleotide sequence: TGTGCCAGCAGCTTAGCCGGGGGAGCGGACTACAATGAGCAGTTCTTC.

This clonotype was detected once. The gene calls are TRBV2 and TRBJ1-2; 9 bases line up with TRBD1. J gave up 7 bases and V 6 bases, and 0 bases lay outside the gene matches. CDR3 size: 11 residues. Germline assignment: CDR1 SNHLY and CDR2 FYNNEI. CDR3 sequence: CASRTGGGYTF. The CDR3 nucleotides read TGTGCCAGCAGGACAGGGGGTGGCTACACCTTC.